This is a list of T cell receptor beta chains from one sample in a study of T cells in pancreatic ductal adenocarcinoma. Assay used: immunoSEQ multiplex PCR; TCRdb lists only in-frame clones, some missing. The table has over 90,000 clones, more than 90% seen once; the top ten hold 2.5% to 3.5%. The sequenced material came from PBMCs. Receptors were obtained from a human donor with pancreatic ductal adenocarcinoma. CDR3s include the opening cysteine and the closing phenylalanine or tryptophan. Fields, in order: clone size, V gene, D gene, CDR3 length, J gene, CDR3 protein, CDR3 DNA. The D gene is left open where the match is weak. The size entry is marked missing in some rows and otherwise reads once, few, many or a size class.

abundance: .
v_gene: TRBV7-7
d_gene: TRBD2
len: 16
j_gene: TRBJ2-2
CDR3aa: CASSALTGTITGELFF
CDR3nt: TGTGCTAGCAGTGCCTTGACCGGGACTATTACCGGGGAGCTGTTTTTT

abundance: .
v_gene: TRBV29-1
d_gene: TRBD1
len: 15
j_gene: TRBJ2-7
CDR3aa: CSVEDLEGGGGEQYF
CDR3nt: TGCAGCGTTGAAGATCTCGAAGGGGGCGGTGGCGAGCAGTACTTC

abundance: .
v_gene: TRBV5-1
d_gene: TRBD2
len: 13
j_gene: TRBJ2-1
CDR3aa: CASALAGGSEQFF
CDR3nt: TGCGCCAGCGCGCTAGCGGGCGGCAGTGAGCAGTTCTTC

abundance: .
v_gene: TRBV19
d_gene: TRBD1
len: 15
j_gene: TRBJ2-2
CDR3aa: CASSLDRANTGELFF
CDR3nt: TGTGCCAGTAGTCTGGACAGGGCGAACACCGGGGAGCTGTTTTTT

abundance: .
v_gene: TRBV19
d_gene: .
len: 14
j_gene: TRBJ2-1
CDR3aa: CATSPQSSYNEQFF
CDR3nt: TGTGCCACCTCCCCACAGAGCTCCTACAATGAGCAGTTCTTC

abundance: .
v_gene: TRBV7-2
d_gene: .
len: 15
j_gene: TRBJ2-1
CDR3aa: CASREQGHSYNEQFF
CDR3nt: TGTGCCAGCAGAGAACAGGGACACTCCTACAATGAGCAGTTCTTC

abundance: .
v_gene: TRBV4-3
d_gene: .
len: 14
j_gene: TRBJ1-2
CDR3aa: CASSPSLGARGYTF
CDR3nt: TGCGCCAGCAGCCCATCGTTAGGGGCGAGAGGCTACACCTTC

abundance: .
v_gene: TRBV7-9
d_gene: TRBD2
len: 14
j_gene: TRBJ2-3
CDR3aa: CAGTGGTITDTQYF
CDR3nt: TGTGCCGGGACCGGGGGGACCATCACAGATACGCAGTATTTT

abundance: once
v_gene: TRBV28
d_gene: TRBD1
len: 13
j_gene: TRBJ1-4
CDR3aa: CASSRDRDEKLFF
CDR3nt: TGTGCCAGCAGCCGGGACAGGGATGAAAAACTGTTTTTT

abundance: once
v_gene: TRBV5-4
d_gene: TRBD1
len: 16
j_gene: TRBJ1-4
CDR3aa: CASSFIGQGNNEKLFF
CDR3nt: TGTGCCAGCAGCTTTATCGGACAGGGGAATAATGAAAAACTGTTTTTT

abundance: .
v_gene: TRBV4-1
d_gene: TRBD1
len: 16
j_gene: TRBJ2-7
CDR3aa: CASSQVIRGSSYEQYF
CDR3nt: TGCGCCAGCAGCCAAGTCATCAGGGGGTCTTCCTACGAGCAGTACTTC

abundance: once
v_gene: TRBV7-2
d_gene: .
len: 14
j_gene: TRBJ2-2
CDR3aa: CASTSGRNTGELFF
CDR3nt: TGTGCCAGCACCAGCGGACGGAACACCGGGGAGCTGTTTTTT

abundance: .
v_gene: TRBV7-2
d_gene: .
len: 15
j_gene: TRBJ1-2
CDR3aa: CASSLAPRQTYGYTF
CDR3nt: TGTGCCAGCAGCTTAGCGCCCCGACAGACTTATGGCTACACCTTC

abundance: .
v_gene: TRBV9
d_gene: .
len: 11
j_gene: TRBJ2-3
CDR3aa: CASSEGDTQYF
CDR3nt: TGTGCCAGCAGCGAGGGGGATACGCAGTATTTT

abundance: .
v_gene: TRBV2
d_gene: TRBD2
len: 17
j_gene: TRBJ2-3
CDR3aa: CASENRLAGGHTDTQYF
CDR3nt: TGTGCCAGCGAGAACCGACTAGCGGGAGGGCACACAGATACGCAGTATTTT

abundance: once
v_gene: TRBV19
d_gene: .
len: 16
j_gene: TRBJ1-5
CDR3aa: CASKMDGTYGNQPQHF
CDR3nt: TGTGCCAGTAAAATGGATGGGACTTACGGGAATCAGCCCCAGCATTTT

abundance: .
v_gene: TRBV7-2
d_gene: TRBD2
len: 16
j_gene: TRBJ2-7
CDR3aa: CASSSGTSGARYEQYF
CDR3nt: TGTGCCAGCAGCTCCGGGACTAGCGGGGCACGATACGAGCAGTACTTC

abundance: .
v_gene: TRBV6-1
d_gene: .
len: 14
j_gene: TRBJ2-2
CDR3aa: CASSGTRNTGELFF
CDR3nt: TGTGCCAGTTCCGGGACAAGGAACACCGGGGAGCTGTTTTTT

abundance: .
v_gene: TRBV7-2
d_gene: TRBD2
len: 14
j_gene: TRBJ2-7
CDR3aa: CASSLGLAGAEQYF
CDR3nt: TGTGCCAGCAGCTTAGGTCTAGCGGGAGCCGAGCAGTACTTC

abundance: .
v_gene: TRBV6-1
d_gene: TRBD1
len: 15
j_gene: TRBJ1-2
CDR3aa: CASSEIGGAGYGYTF
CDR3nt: TGTGCCAGCAGTGAAATAGGGGGCGCTGGCTATGGCTACACCTTC

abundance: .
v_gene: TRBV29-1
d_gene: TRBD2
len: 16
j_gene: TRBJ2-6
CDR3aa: CSVLAGALSGANVLTF
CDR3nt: TGCAGCGTACTAGCGGGAGCCCTCTCTGGGGCCAACGTCCTGACTTTC

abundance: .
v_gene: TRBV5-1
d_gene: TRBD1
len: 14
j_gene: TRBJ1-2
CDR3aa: CASSGGQGALGYTF
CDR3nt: TGCGCCAGCAGCGGCGGACAGGGGGCTTTGGGCTACACCTTC

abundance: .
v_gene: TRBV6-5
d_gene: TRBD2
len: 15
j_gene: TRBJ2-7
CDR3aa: CASSPAGGFSYEQYF
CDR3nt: TGTGCCAGCAGTCCCGCGGGAGGGTTCTCCTACGAGCAGTACTTC

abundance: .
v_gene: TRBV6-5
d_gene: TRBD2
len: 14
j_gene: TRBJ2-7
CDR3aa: CASRRGTSLGEQYF
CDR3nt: TGTGCCAGTCGAAGGGGGACTAGCTTAGGCGAGCAGTACTTC

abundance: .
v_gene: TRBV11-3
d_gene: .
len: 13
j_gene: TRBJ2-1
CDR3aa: CASSLAGRDEQFF
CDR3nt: TGTGCCAGCAGCTTAGCGGGTAGAGATGAGCAGTTCTTC

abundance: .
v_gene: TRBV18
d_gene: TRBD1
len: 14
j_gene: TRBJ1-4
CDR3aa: CASSPFDRDEKLFF
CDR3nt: TGTGCCAGCTCACCATTTGACAGGGATGAAAAACTGTTTTTT

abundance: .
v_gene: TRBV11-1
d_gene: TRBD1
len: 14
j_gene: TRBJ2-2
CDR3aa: CASSFGRGNGELFF
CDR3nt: TGTGCCAGCAGCTTCGGCAGGGGGAACGGGGAGCTGTTTTTT

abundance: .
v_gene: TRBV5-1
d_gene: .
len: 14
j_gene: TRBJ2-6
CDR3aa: CASLEGSGANVLTF
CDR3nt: TGCGCCAGCTTGGAGGGATCTGGGGCCAACGTCCTGACTTTC

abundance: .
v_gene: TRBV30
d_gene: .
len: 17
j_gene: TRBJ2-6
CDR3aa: CAWSVYRWASGANVLTF
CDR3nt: TGTGCCTGGAGTGTATATAGGTGGGCTTCTGGGGCCAACGTCCTGACTTTC

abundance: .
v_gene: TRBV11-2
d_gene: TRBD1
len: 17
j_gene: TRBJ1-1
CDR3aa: CASSLGLTTGSGTEAFF
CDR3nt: TGTGCCAGCAGCTTAGGGCTGACGACAGGGAGCGGGACTGAAGCTTTCTTT

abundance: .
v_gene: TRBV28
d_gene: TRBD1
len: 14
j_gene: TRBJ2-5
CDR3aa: CASSLPGGMETQYF
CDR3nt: TGTGCCAGCAGTTTACCAGGGGGCATGGAGACCCAGTACTTC

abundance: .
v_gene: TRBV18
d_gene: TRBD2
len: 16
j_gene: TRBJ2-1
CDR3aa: CASSPPVGRAYNEQFF
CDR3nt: TGTGCCAGCTCACCACCGGTCGGGAGGGCCTACAATGAGCAGTTCTTC

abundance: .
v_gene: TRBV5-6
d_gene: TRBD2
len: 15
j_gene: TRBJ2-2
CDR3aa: CASSPAGGASGELFF
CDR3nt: TGTGCCAGCAGCCCCGCGGGGGGGGCGTCCGGGGAGCTGTTTTTT

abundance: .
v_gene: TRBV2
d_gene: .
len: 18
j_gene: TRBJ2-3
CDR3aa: CASSSLHRRYPTTDTQYF
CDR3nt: TGTGCCAGCAGTTCCTTGCACAGGCGCTACCCGACGACAGATACGCAGTATTTT

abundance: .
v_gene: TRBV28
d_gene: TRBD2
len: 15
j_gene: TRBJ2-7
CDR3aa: CASREGGTSRYEQYF
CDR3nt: TGTGCCAGCAGAGAGGGAGGGACTAGCCGATACGAGCAGTACTTC

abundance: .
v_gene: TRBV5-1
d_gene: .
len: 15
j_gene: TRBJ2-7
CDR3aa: CASSSTLGALYEQYF
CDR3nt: TGCGCCAGCAGCTCTACCCTGGGGGCGCTCTACGAGCAGTACTTC

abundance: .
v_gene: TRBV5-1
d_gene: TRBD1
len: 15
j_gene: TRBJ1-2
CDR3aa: CASSLTGTGATGYTF
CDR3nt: TGCGCCAGCAGCTTAACCGGGACAGGGGCTACTGGCTACACCTTC

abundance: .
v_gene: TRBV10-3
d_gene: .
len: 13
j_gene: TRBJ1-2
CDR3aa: CAIGRENQYGYTF
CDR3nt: TGTGCCATCGGCAGGGAAAATCAATATGGCTACACCTTC

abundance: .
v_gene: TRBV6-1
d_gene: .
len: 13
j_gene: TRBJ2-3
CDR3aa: CASITQVTDTQYF
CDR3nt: TGTGCCAGCATCACTCAAGTAACAGATACGCAGTATTTT

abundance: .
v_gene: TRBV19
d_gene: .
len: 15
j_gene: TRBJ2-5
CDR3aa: CASIDPTGAQETQYF
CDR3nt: TGTGCCAGTATCGACCCAACGGGAGCTCAAGAGACCCAGTACTTC

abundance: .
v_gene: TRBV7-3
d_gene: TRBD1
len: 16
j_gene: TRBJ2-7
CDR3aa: CASSLSGDSSSYEQYF
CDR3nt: TGTGCCAGCAGCTTATCCGGGGACAGCAGCTCCTACGAGCAGTACTTC

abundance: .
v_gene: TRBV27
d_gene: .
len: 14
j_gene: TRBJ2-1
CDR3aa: CASREKVSYNEQFF
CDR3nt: TGTGCCAGCCGGGAGAAAGTCTCCTACAATGAGCAGTTCTTC

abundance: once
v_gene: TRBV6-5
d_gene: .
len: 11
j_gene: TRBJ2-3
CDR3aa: CASSSRDTQYF
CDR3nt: TGTGCCAGCAGTTCCAGAGATACGCAGTATTTT

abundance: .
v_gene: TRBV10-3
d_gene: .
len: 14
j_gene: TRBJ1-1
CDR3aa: CAISLQASNTEAFF
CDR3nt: TGTGCCATCAGCCTACAGGCTTCGAACACTGAAGCTTTCTTT

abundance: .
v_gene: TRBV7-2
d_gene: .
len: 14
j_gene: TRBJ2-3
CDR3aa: CASSLSTSPDTQYF
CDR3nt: TGTGCCAGCAGCTTATCAACTTCCCCAGATACGCAGTATTTT

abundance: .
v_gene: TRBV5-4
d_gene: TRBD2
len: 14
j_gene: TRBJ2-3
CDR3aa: CASTLAGYTDTQYF
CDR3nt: TGTGCCAGCACACTAGCGGGATACACAGATACGCAGTATTTT

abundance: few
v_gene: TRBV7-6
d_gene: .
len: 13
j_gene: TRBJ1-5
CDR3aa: CASSLRVGQPQHF
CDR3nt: TGTGCCAGCAGCCTCCGGGTCGGGCAGCCCCAGCATTTT

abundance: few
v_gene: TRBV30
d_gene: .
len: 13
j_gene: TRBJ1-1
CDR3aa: CAYSTGRYTEAFF
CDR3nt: TGTGCCTACTCGACAGGTAGGTACACTGAAGCTTTCTTT

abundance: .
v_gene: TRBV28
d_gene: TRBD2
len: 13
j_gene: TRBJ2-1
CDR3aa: CASSFRLAGSQFF
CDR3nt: TGTGCCAGCAGTTTCAGACTAGCGGGTAGCCAGTTCTTC

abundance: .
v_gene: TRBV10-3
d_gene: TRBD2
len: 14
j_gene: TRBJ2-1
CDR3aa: CAISGVSGHNEQFF
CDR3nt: TGTGCCATCAGTGGGGTTAGCGGGCACAATGAGCAGTTCTTC

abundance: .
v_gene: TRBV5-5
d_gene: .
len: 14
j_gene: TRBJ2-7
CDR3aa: CASSLGSGVREQYF
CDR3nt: TGTGCCAGCAGCTTGGGGTCAGGCGTACGCGAGCAGTACTTC

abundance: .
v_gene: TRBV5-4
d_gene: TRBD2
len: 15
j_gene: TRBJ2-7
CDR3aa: CASSLGSGNAYEQYF
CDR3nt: TGTGCCAGCAGCTTGGGGAGCGGGAATGCCTACGAGCAGTACTTC

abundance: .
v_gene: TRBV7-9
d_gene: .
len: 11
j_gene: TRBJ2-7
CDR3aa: CASGSSYEQYF
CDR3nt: TGTGCCAGCGGGAGCTCCTACGAGCAGTACTTC

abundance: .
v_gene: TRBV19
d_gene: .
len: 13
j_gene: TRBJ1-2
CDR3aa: CASSPVGGSGYTF
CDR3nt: TGTGCCAGTAGTCCGGTGGGGGGTAGTGGCTACACCTTC

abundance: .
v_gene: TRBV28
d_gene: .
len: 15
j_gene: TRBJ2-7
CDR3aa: CASSLGAVSSYEQYF
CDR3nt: TGTGCCAGCAGTTTGGGTGCGGTAAGCTCCTACGAGCAGTACTTC

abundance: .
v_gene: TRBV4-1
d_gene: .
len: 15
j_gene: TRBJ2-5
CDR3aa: CASSQGGTVQETQYF
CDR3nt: TGCGCCAGCAGCCAAGGCGGGACGGTTCAAGAGACCCAGTACTTC

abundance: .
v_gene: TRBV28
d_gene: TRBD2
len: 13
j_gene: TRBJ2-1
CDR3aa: CASSGRNYNEQFF
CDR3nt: TGTGCCAGTAGCGGGAGGAACTACAATGAGCAGTTCTTC

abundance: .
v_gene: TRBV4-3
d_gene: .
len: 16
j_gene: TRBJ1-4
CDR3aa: CASSQDWTVPVGKLFF
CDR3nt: TGCGCCAGCAGCCAAGATTGGACAGTTCCCGTTGGAAAACTGTTTTTT

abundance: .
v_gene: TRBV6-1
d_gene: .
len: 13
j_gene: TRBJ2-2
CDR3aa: CASSDVPGGELFF
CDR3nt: TGTGCCAGCAGTGACGTCCCGGGCGGGGAGCTGTTTTTT